This is a list of T cell receptor beta chains from one sample in a study of OX40 agonist ivuxolimab in advanced cancers. Profiled with immunoSEQ multiplex PCR; TCRdb holds only in-frame clones, not every one. Counted here are 75,000 to 80,000 clones, approximately 84% occurring once; the ten biggest clones make up over 6%. Source: CD4+ or CD8+ T cells sorted from blood, taken in a trial of the OX40 agonist ivuxolimab. Every receptor here comes from an adult with an advanced solid tumor such as melanoma, head and neck, liver or kidney cancer. The CDR3 runs from the conserved cysteine through the conserved F or W. D genes are given only for firm matches. Where a row states a size, it is once, few, many or the class of an expanded clone; other rows omit it.

d_gene: TRBD1
v_gene: TRBV6-6
abundance: few
j_gene: TRBJ1-5
CDR3nt: TGTGCCAGTGGGACAGGGCTCAATCAGCCCCAGCATTTT
CDR3aa: CASGTGLNQPQHF

d_gene: -
v_gene: TRBV19
abundance: -
j_gene: TRBJ2-5
CDR3nt: TGTGCCAGTAGCCATGGGACGGGTTGGGAGACCCAGTACTTC
CDR3aa: CASSHGTGWETQYF

d_gene: -
v_gene: TRBV11-2
abundance: once
j_gene: TRBJ2-3
CDR3nt: TGTGCCAGCAGCCACCGGGACCTCTTAAGCGGAGATACGCAGTATTTT
CDR3aa: CASSHRDLLSGDTQYF

d_gene: -
v_gene: TRBV6-8
abundance: -
j_gene: TRBJ2-1
CDR3nt: TGTGCCAGCAGCCAGCGGTCCTACAATGGGCAGTTCTTC
CDR3aa: CASSQRSYNGQFF

d_gene: -
v_gene: TRBV18
abundance: -
j_gene: TRBJ2-7
CDR3nt: TGTGCCAGCTCACCTCAAGAACGGGCAAACTACGAGCAGTACTTC
CDR3aa: CASSPQERANYEQYF

d_gene: -
v_gene: TRBV6-5
abundance: -
j_gene: TRBJ2-1
CDR3nt: TGTGCCAGCAGTTACGGGCGGAGCTACAATGAGCAGTTCTTC
CDR3aa: CASSYGRSYNEQFF

d_gene: TRBD1
v_gene: TRBV19
abundance: -
j_gene: TRBJ1-5
CDR3nt: TGTGCCAGTAGTATAGGAGGGACAGGGGGTAGTCAGCCCCAGCATTTT
CDR3aa: CASSIGGTGGSQPQHF

d_gene: -
v_gene: TRBV19
abundance: -
j_gene: TRBJ1-2
CDR3nt: TGTGCCAGTAGTATCAATAGGGGGAGCGGCTACACCTTC
CDR3aa: CASSINRGSGYTF

d_gene: TRBD1
v_gene: TRBV5-6
abundance: -
j_gene: TRBJ2-7
CDR3nt: TGTGCCAGCAGCTTGGGGGACAGGGACGAGCAGTACTTC
CDR3aa: CASSLGDRDEQYF

d_gene: TRBD1
v_gene: TRBV18
abundance: few
j_gene: TRBJ2-3
CDR3nt: TGTGCCAGCTCACCACAGAGGGACAGGGGGCAAGTAGATACGCAGTATTTT
CDR3aa: CASSPQRDRGQVDTQYF

d_gene: TRBD1
v_gene: TRBV4-1
abundance: -
j_gene: TRBJ2-2
CDR3nt: TGCGCCAGCAGCCCCACAGGGGGCTCGAACACCGGGGAGCTGTTTTTT
CDR3aa: CASSPTGGSNTGELFF

d_gene: -
v_gene: TRBV7-8
abundance: -
j_gene: TRBJ2-7
CDR3nt: TGTGCCAGCAGCTTAAGGGGTCAGGGAACCTACGAGCAGTACTTC
CDR3aa: CASSLRGQGTYEQYF

d_gene: TRBD1
v_gene: TRBV27
abundance: -
j_gene: TRBJ1-3
CDR3nt: TGTGCCAGCAGGGGAGGGACAGGGGGCCTTTCTGGAAACACCATATATTTT
CDR3aa: CASRGGTGGLSGNTIYF

d_gene: -
v_gene: TRBV2
abundance: few
j_gene: TRBJ2-7
CDR3nt: TGTGCCAGCAGTGATTGGAGACCCAGCTACGAGCAGTACTTC
CDR3aa: CASSDWRPSYEQYF

d_gene: TRBD2
v_gene: TRBV28
abundance: -
j_gene: TRBJ2-7
CDR3nt: TGTGCCAGCGGGGGGGGAGGATCCCGCTACGAGCAGTACTTC
CDR3aa: CASGGGGSRYEQYF

d_gene: -
v_gene: TRBV28
abundance: -
j_gene: TRBJ2-3
CDR3nt: TGTGCCAGCAGTAGCCTCTTGAAAGATACGCAGTATTTT
CDR3aa: CASSSLLKDTQYF

d_gene: -
v_gene: TRBV6-5
abundance: -
j_gene: TRBJ2-7
CDR3nt: TGTGCCAGCAGTTACGGGGGAGCCTACTACGAGCAGTACTTC
CDR3aa: CASSYGGAYYEQYF

d_gene: -
v_gene: TRBV5-1
abundance: -
j_gene: TRBJ1-1
CDR3nt: TGCGCCAGCAGCCCTTGGAGGGAGAACACTGAAGCTTTCTTT
CDR3aa: CASSPWRENTEAFF

d_gene: TRBD1
v_gene: TRBV7-2
abundance: once
j_gene: TRBJ1-2
CDR3nt: TGTGCCAGCAGCTTTGGGACAGGGGGGATCTATGGCTACACCTTC
CDR3aa: CASSFGTGGIYGYTF

d_gene: -
v_gene: TRBV7-6
abundance: -
j_gene: TRBJ2-5
CDR3nt: TGTGCCAGCAGCTTAGCACGGGGTAGCCAAGAGACCCAGTACTTC
CDR3aa: CASSLARGSQETQYF

d_gene: -
v_gene: TRBV19
abundance: -
j_gene: TRBJ2-1
CDR3nt: TGTGCCAGCCTTTCGGGGTACAATGAGCAGTTCTTC
CDR3aa: CASLSGYNEQFF

d_gene: -
v_gene: TRBV19
abundance: few
j_gene: TRBJ2-2
CDR3nt: TGTGCCAGTAGTGGAGGGGTGGGAGCTAACACCGGGGAGCTGTTTTTT
CDR3aa: CASSGGVGANTGELFF

d_gene: -
v_gene: TRBV30
abundance: few
j_gene: TRBJ1-6
CDR3nt: TGTGCCTGGAGTGTACCATCAGGGTGGGGACCCCTCCACTTT
CDR3aa: CAWSVPSGWGPLHF

d_gene: -
v_gene: TRBV21-1
abundance: few
j_gene: TRBJ2-2
CDR3nt: TGTGCCAGCAGCAAAGCGCTCGGGGGGCGGACCGGGGAGCTGTTTTTT
CDR3aa: CASSKALGGRTGELFF

d_gene: -
v_gene: TRBV11-1
abundance: -
j_gene: TRBJ2-7
CDR3nt: TGTGCCAGCAGCTTCGATCTTGGACGAGGACTGTACTTC
CDR3aa: CASSFDLGRGLYF

d_gene: -
v_gene: TRBV4-2
abundance: -
j_gene: TRBJ1-3
CDR3nt: TGTGCCAGCAGCCAAGATGTAGTGAGGGGTGGAAACACCATATATTTT
CDR3aa: CASSQDVVRGGNTIYF

d_gene: TRBD1
v_gene: TRBV5-1
abundance: few
j_gene: TRBJ2-3
CDR3nt: TGCGCCAGCAGCTTGGCCCTTGGACAGGGGAGGGATACGCAGTATTTT
CDR3aa: CASSLALGQGRDTQYF

d_gene: TRBD2
v_gene: TRBV7-3
abundance: -
j_gene: TRBJ2-1
CDR3nt: TGTGCCAGCAGCCGAGGACTAGCGGGGGATAATGAGCAGTTCTTC
CDR3aa: CASSRGLAGDNEQFF

d_gene: TRBD2
v_gene: TRBV28
abundance: -
j_gene: TRBJ2-1
CDR3nt: TGTGCCAGCAGTTTATTTGGTAGCGGGGATCCGTTCTTC
CDR3aa: CASSLFGSGDPFF

d_gene: -
v_gene: TRBV6-6
abundance: few
j_gene: TRBJ1-1
CDR3nt: TGTGCCAGCAGTTCACGACAGACCATGAACACTGAAGCTTTCTTT
CDR3aa: CASSSRQTMNTEAFF

d_gene: -
v_gene: TRBV7-2
abundance: -
j_gene: TRBJ1-2
CDR3nt: TGTGCCAGCAGCTTCCAGGGTTATGGCTACACCTTC
CDR3aa: CASSFQGYGYTF

d_gene: TRBD2
v_gene: TRBV7-9
abundance: -
j_gene: TRBJ2-1
CDR3nt: TGTGCCAGCAGCTACCCTCTAGCGGGGGGCCCCATCAATGAGCAGTTCTTC
CDR3aa: CASSYPLAGGPINEQFF

d_gene: -
v_gene: TRBV7-9
abundance: -
j_gene: TRBJ1-5
CDR3nt: TGTGCCAGCAGCTTAGCCCACAGGGTTAGCAATCAGCCCCAGCATTTT
CDR3aa: CASSLAHRVSNQPQHF

d_gene: TRBD1
v_gene: TRBV7-9
abundance: -
j_gene: TRBJ2-6
CDR3nt: TGTGCCAGCAGCTCCCGGGACAGGGGACCCTCTGGGGCCAACGTCCTGACTTTC
CDR3aa: CASSSRDRGPSGANVLTF

d_gene: -
v_gene: TRBV6-5
abundance: -
j_gene: TRBJ1-3
CDR3nt: TGTGCCAGCAGTTCTTCAGGTGCCGGCTCTGGAAACACCATATATTTT
CDR3aa: CASSSSGAGSGNTIYF

d_gene: -
v_gene: TRBV27
abundance: -
j_gene: TRBJ2-1
CDR3nt: TGTGCCAGCAGTTTACGTCCGGGTGCCTACAATGAGCAGTTCTTC
CDR3aa: CASSLRPGAYNEQFF